This T cell receptor beta chain was obtained from a study of OX40 agonist ivuxolimab in advanced cancers. Study as a whole: An anti-OX40 (CD134) antibody with agonistic activity, ivuxolimab, was administered to patients.

The V and J ends lost 4 bases and 5 bases respectively, with 10 bases between them. Germline values: CDR1 SGDLS, CDR2 YYNGEE. CDR3 length: 13 residues. Method: immunoSEQ multiplex PCR; TCRdb's copy keeps in-frame clones and lacks some. The profile shows over 90,000 clones, 90% of them singletons. The source was CD4+ or CD8+ T cells sorted from blood, collected in a trial of the OX40 agonist ivuxolimab. This chain connects TRBV9 to TRBJ2-1, with D maybe TRBD2 (5 bases). This sequence originates from an adult with an advanced solid tumor such as melanoma, head and neck, liver or kidney cancer. The CDR3 DNA follows: TGTGCCAGCAGCACCTCCGGGAACAATGAGCAGTTCTTC. Translation gives CASSTSGNNEQFF. The entire variable domain, with the rest obtained from reference TRBV9 and TRBJ2-1, is as follows: DSGVTQTPKHLITATGQRVTLRCSPRSGDLSVYWYQQSLDQGLQFLIQYYNGEERAKGNILERFSAQQFPDLHSELNLSSLELGDSALYFCASSTSGNNEQFFGPGTRLTVL.